The clone carrying this T cell receptor beta chain has a single count. These data belong to a study of cytotoxic CD8 clonotypes in ibrutinib-treated CLL. Repertoires were generated with immunoSEQ multiplex PCR, while TCRdb's copy carries only in-frame clones and drops some. The data hold hundreds of thousands of clones, with roughly 74% observed a single time. Between the trimmed V and J ends, which lost 6 bases and 6 bases, there was a span of 24 bases. In germline, CDR1 is SNHLY, CDR2 FYNNEI. The CDR3 consists of 16 residues. J is TRBJ2-7 and V is TRBV2; the D gene is possibly TRBD1 (5 bases). The sample in question was PBMCs, obtained after 24 months of ibrutinib treatment. The receptor was isolated from a human donor with chronic lymphocytic leukemia. CDR3 sequence (DNA): TGTGCCAGCAGACCCGGACCCTTAGGGGTCGATTCCGAGCAGTACTTC. Translated: CASRPGPLGVDSEQYF.